These 10 T cell receptor beta chains share one sample of origin, sequenced in a study of T cells in Graves' hyperthyroidism and ophthalmopathy. RNA transcripts provided the source from which TCR beta CDR3 regions were amplified. The TCR CDR3 was amplified in a first-round RT-PCR using the HTBI primer set. TCRdb re-derived calls from the multiplex PCR reads in MiXCR, one entry per CDR3 protein. The repertoire holds more than 550,000 distinct CDR3 sequences, about 18% seen once, with roughly 16% in the top ten. Sequencing used blood. These TCRs come from a middle-aged man with Graves' hyperthyroidism.

In its sample, this clonotype was seen many times. The gene calls are TRBV12-3 or TRBV12-4 and TRBJ2-1; possible D gene TRBD2, 5 bases. V lost 3 bases to trimming and J lost 2 bases, with 11 bases between them. This CDR3 has 15 amino acids. In nucleotides, the CDR3 is TGTGCCAGCAGTTTGGGGAGTATCGCCTACAATGAGCAGTTCTTC. As protein: CASSLGSIAYNEQFF.

J is TRBJ2-1 and V is TRBV20-1; weak D call: TRBD2 (5 bases). Germline loops: CDR1 DFQATT, CDR2 SNEGSKA (reference sequence). The CDR3 length is 10 residues. Trimming left V 8 bases short and J 6 bases short, with 8 bases between. The CDR3 DNA follows: TGCAGTCTAAGCGGCAATGAGCAGTTCTTC. It is translated as CSLSGNEQFF.

This clonotype was picked up a small number of times. CDR3 in DNA: TGTGCCTGGATAAAACAGGGGGGTCTGAACACTGAAGCTTTCTTT. Encoded protein: CAWIKQGGLNTEAFF. J is TRBJ1-1 and V is TRBV30, with 8 bases fitting TRBD1. The junction had 7 bases not matched to a gene; V was cut back by 4 bases and J by 0 bases. CDR1 is GTSNPN and CDR2 is SVGIG in the germline V gene (reference sequence). CDR3 length: 15 amino acids.

This rearrangement joins TRBV5-1 to TRBJ2-5; D uncertain. Trimming stripped 2 bases from V and 7 bases from J, with 15 bases between. Germline V CDR1 and CDR2: SGHRS, YFSETQ. The CDR3 has 14 residues. CDR3 protein: CASSLHETSGTQYF. CDR3 in DNA: TGCGCCAGCAGCTTACACGAAACTTCGGGGACCCAGTACTTC.

This clonotype was found many times. V is TRBV10-3 and J is TRBJ2-1; D might be TRBD1 or TRBD2, each matching 5 bases. V shed 6 bases and J shed 0 bases, with 15 bases lying between them. Germline V lookup: CDR1 ENHRY, CDR2 SYGVKD. There are 16 residues in the CDR3. The CDR3, as DNA: TGTGCCATCAGGTCCGGGGCCTCGAGCTCCTACAATGAGCAGTTCTTC. Translation gives CAIRSGASSSYNEQFF.

The chain is built from TRBV30 and TRBJ1-6; D is ambiguous. Germline V gives CDR1 GTSNPN, CDR2 SVGIG (reference sequence). With 2 bases removed from V and 0 bases from J, the gap between germline ends came to 5 bases. CDR3 size: 14 residues. The CDR3 spells CAWSSDSYNSPLHF. The DNA of the CDR3 is TGTGCCTGGAGTTCGGACTCCTATAATTCACCCCTCCACTTT.

This clonotype was recorded at least ten times. The chain carries TRBV7-3 and TRBJ2-2; D might be TRBD2 (7 bases). The germline V and J ends were trimmed by 7 bases and 0 bases, with 15 bases remaining between them. The CDR3 runs to 16 residues. Germline CDR1 and CDR2: SGHTA and FQGTGA. The CDR3 is CASKGGGTPNTGELFF. CDR3 sequence (DNA): TGTGCCAGCAAAGGGGGGGGGACACCGAACACCGGGGAGCTGTTTTTT.

There are a few counts of this clonotype. The chain recombines TRBV6-1 with TRBJ1-4; 9 nucleotides match TRBD1. Germline V gives CDR1 MNHNS, CDR2 SASEGT. Unmatched junction bases numbered 6, after V lost 6 bases and J lost 1 base. This CDR3 is 16 amino acids long. In DNA, the CDR3 is TGTGCCAGCAGGGGACAGGGAAAGGGAACTAATGAAAAACTGTTTTTT. Translation gives CASRGQGKGTNEKLFF.

V gene TRBV3-1 combines with J gene TRBJ2-1; tentatively, D is TRBD2 (5 bases). Deletions cut 0 bases from V and 3 bases from J, with 9 bases between. The CDR3 loop spans 15 amino acids. Germline V lookup: CDR1 LGHDT, CDR2 YNNKEL (reference sequence). The CDR3 region has the DNA TGTGCCAGCAGCCAAGACCTAGCTATCTACAATGAGCAGTTCTTC. Amino acid sequence: CASSQDLAIYNEQFF.

This clonotype was seen a few times. The chain couples TRBV10-1 to TRBJ2-1; D may be TRBD2 (6 bases). Germline-derived CDR1 and CDR2 are WNHNN and SYGVQD (reference sequence). V lost 4 bases and J lost 2, with 15 bases in between. CDR3 length equals 16 residues. The CDR3 loop reads CASSALGTGAYNEQFF. In DNA form, the CDR3 reads TGCGCCAGCAGTGCCTTAGGGACGGGAGCCTACAATGAGCAGTTCTTC.